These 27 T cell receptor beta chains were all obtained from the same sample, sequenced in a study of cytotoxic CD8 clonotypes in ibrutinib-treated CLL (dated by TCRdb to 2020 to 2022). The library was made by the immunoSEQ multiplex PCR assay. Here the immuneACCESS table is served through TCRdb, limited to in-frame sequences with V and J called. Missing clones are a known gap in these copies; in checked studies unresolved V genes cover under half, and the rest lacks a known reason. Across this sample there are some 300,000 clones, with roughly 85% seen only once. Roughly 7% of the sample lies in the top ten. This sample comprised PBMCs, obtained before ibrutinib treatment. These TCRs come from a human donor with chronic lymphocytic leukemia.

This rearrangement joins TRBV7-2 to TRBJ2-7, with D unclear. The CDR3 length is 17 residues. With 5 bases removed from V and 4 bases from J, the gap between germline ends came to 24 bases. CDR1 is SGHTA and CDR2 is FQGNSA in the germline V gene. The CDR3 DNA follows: TGTGCCAGCAGCGTCTTTTCTCTGTCCCGAGGATCTTACGAGCAGTACTTC. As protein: CASSVFSLSRGSYEQYF. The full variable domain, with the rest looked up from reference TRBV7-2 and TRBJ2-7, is GAGVSQSPSNKVTEKGKDVELRCDPISGHTALYWYRQSLGQGLEFLIYFQGNSAPDKSGLPSDRFSAERTGGSVSTLTIQRTQQEDSAVYLCASSVFSLSRGSYEQYFGPGTRLTVT.

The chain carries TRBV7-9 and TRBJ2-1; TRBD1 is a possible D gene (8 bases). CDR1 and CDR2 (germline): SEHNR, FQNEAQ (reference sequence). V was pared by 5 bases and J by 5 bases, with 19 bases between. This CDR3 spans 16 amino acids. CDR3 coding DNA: TGTGCCAGCAGCGTCAGGACAGGGAGGGAGAACAATGAGCAGTTCTTC. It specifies CASSVRTGRENNEQFF.

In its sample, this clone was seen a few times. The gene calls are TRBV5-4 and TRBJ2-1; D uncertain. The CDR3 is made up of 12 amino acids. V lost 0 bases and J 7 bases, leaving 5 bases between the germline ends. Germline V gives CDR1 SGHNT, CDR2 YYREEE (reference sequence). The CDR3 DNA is TGTGCCAGCAGCTTGGGGGGAAATGAGCAGTTCTTC. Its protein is CASSLGGNEQFF.

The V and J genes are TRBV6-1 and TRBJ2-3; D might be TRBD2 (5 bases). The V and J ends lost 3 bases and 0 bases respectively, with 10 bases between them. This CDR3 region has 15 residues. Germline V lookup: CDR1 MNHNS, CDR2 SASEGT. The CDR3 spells CASSETGISTDTQYF. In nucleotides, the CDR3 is TGTGCCAGCAGTGAGACGGGAATAAGCACAGATACGCAGTATTTT.

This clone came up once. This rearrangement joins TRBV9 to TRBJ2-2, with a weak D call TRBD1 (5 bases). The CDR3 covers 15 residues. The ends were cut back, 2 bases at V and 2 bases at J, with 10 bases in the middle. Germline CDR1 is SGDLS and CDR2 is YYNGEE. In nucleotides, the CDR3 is TGTGCCAGCAGCGTGGACATATTAAACACCGGGGAGCTGTTTTTT. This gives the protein CASSVDILNTGELFF.

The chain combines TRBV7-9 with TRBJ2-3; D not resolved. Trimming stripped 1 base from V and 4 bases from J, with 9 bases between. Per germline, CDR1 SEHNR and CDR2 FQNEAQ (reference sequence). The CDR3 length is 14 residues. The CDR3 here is CASSLDRVSDTQYF. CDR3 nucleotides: TGTGCCAGCAGCTTAGATAGGGTTTCAGATACGCAGTATTTT.

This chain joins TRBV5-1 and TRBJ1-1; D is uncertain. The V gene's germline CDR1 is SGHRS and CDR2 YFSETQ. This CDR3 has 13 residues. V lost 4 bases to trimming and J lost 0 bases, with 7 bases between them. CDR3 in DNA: TGCGCCAGCAGCCCCACCATGAACACTGAAGCTTTCTTT. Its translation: CASSPTMNTEAFF.

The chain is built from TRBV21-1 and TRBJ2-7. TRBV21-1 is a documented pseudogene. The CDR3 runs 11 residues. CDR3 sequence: CASSKRREQYF. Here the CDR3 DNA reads TGTGCCAGCAGCAAACGAAGAGAGCAGTACTTC.

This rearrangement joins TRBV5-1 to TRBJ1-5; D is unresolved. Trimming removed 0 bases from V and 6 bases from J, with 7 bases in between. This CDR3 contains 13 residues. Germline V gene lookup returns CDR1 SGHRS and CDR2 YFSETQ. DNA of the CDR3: TGCGCCAGCAGCTTGGAGGTGGGTCAGCCCCAGCATTTT. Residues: CASSLEVGQPQHF. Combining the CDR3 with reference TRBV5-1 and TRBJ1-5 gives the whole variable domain KAGVTQTPRYLIKTRGQQVTLSCSPISGHRSVSWYQQTPGQGLQFLFEYFSETQRNKGNFPGRFSGRQFSNSRSEMNVSTLELGDSALYLCASSLEVGQPQHFGDGTRLSIL.

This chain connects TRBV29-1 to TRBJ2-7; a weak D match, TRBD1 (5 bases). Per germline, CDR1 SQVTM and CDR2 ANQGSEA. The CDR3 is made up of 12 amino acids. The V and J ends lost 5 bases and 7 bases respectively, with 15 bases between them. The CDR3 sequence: CSVNQGLREQYF. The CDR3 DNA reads TGCAGCGTTAATCAGGGTCTGAGGGAGCAGTACTTC.

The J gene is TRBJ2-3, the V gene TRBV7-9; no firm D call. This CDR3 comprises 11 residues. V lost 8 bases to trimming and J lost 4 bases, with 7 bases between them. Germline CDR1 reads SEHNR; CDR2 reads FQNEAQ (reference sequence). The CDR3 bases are TGTGCCAGCCTAGAGGCAGATACGCAGTATTTT. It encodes CASLEADTQYF.

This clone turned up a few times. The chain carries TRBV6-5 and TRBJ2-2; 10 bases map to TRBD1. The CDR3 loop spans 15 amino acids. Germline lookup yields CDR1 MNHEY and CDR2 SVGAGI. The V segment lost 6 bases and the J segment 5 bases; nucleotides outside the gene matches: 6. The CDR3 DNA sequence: TGTGCCAGCAGAAAACGACAGGGGGCAACCGGGGAGCTGTTTTTT. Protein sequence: CASRKRQGATGELFF.

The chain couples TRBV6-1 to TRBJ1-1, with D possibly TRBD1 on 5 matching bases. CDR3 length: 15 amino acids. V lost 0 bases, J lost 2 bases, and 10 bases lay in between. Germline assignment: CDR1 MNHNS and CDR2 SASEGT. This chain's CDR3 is CASSEAEGINTEAFF. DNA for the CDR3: TGTGCCAGCAGTGAAGCAGAGGGGATCAACACTGAAGCTTTCTTT.

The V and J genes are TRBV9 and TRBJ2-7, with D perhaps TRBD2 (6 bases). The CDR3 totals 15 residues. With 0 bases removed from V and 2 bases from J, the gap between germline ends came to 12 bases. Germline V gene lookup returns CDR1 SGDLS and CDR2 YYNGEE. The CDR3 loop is CASSVERGYTYEQYF. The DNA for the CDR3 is TGTGCCAGCAGCGTAGAACGGGGGTACACCTACGAGCAGTACTTC.

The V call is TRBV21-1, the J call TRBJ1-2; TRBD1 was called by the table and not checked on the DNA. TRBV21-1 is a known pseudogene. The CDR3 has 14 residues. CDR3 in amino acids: CASSKVSRGSGYTF. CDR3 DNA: TGTGCCAGCAGCAAAGTTAGCAGGGGGTCTGGCTACACCTTC.

The CDR3 protein is CASSPLQGSTDTQYF. In DNA form, the CDR3 reads TGTGCCAGCTCACCTCTTCAGGGTAGCACAGATACGCAGTATTTT. This chain connects TRBV18 to TRBJ2-3; D is perhaps TRBD1 (5 bases). Deletions cut 3 bases from V and 0 bases from J, with 10 bases between. The CDR3 is 15 residues long. In germline, CDR1 is KGHSH, CDR2 LQKENI.

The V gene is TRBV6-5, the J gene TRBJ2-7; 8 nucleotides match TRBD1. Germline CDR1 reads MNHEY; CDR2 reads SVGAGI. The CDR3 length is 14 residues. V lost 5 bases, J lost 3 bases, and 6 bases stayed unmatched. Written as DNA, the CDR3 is TGTGCCAGCAGTACGGACAGGGTTGGCTACGAGCAGTACTTC. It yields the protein CASSTDRVGYEQYF.

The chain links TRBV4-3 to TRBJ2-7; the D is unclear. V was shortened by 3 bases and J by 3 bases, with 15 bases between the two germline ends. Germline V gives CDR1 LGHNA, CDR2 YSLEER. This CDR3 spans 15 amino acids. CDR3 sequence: CASSHSQDPGYEQYF. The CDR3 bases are TGCGCCAGCAGCCATAGCCAGGACCCCGGCTACGAGCAGTACTTC.

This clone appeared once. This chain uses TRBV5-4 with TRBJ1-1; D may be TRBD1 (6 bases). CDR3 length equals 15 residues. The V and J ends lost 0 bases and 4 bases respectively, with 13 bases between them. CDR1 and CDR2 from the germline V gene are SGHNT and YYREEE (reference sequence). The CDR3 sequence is CASSLGGTGITEAFF. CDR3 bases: TGTGCCAGCAGCTTGGGGGGAACAGGGATCACTGAAGCTTTCTTT.

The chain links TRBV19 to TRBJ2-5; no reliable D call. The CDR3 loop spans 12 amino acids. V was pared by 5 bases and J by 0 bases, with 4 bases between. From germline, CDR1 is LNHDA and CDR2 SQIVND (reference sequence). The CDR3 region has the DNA TGTGCCAGTAGTGACTACCAAGAGACCCAGTACTTC. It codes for CASSDYQETQYF.

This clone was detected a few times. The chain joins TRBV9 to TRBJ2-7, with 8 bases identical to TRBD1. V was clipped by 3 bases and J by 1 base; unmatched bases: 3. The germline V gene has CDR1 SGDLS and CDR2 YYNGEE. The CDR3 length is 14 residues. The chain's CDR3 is CASSGGQGSYEQYF. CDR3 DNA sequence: TGTGCCAGCAGCGGCGGACAGGGATCCTACGAGCAGTACTTC.

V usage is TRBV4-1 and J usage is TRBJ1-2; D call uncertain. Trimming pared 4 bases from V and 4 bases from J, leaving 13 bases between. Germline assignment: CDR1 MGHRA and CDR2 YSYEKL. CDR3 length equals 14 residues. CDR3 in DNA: TGCGCCAGCAGCCCTCTAGTTTTGGGCTATGGCTACACCTTC. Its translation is CASSPLVLGYGYTF.

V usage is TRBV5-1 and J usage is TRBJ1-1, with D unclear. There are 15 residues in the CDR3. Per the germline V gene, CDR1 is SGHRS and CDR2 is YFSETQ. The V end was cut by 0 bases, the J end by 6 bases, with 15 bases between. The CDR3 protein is CASSLGSQPNSEAFF. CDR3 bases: TGCGCCAGCAGCTTGGGGTCACAGCCAAATTCTGAAGCTTTCTTT.

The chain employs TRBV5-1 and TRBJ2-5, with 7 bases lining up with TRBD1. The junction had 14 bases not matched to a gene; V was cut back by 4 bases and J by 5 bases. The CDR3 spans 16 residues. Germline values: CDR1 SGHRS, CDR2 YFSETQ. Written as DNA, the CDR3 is TGCGCCAGCAGCCCCCAACCGGGACAGTCTGGGGAGACCCAGTACTTC. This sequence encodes CASSPQPGQSGETQYF. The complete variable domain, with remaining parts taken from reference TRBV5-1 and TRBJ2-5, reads KAGVTQTPRYLIKTRGQQVTLSCSPISGHRSVSWYQQTPGQGLQFLFEYFSETQRNKGNFPGRFSGRQFSNSRSEMNVSTLELGDSALYLCASSPQPGQSGETQYFGPGTRLLVL.

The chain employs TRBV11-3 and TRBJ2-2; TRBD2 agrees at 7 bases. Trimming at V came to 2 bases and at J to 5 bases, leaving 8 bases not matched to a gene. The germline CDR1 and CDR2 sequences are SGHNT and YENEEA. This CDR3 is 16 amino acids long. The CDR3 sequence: CASSLFLKGGTGELFF. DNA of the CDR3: TGTGCCAGCAGCTTATTTTTGAAGGGAGGGACCGGGGAGCTGTTTTTT.

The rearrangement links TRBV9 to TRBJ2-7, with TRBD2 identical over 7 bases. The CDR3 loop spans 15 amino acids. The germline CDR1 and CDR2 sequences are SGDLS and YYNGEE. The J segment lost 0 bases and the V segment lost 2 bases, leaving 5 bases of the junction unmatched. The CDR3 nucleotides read TGTGCCAGCAGCGTTGGGAGGGAGAGCTCCTACGAGCAGTACTTC. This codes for CASSVGRESSYEQYF.

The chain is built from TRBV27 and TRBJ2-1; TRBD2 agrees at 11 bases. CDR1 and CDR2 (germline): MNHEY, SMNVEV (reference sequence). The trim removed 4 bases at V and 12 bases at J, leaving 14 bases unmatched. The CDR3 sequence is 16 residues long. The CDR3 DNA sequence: TGTGCCAGCAGTTCATTCTATGGCACTAGCGGGAGAGGGCAGTTCTTC. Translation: CASSSFYGTSGRGQFF.